This entry features one T cell receptor (beta chain) sequence. This sample stems from a study of neurological immune-mediated disorders. TCRdb ran MiXCR on the 5' RACE reads and lists one entry per CDR3 protein. This sample yields some 24,000 distinct CDR3 sequences, of which over 5.5% are seen a single time; approximately 4.8% belongs to the top ten. Germline assignment: CDR1 SQVTM and CDR2 ANQGSEA. This CDR3 has 17 amino acids. The V end lost 0 bases, the J end lost 0 bases, and 14 bases lay between the germline ends. The chain couples TRBV29-1 to TRBJ2-2, with D perhaps matching TRBD1 (6 bases). This receptor was taken from a woman aged 40 to 50 in good health. Input material: PBMCs. The CDR3 DNA sequence: TGCAGCGTTGAAGAGGAATGGGGACAAACGAACACCGGGGAGCTGTTTTTT. Protein product: CSVEEEWGQTNTGELFF.